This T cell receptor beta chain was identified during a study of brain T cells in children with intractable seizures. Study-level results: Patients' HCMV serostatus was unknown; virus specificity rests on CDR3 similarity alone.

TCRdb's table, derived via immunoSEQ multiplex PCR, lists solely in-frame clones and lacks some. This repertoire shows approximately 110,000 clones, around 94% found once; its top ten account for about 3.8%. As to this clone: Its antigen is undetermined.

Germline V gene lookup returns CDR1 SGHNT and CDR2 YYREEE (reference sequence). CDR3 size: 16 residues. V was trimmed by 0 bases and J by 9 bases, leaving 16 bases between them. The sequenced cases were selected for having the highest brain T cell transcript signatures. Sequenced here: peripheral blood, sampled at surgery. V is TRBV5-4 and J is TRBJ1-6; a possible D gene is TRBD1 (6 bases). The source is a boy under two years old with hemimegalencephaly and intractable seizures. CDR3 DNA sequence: TGTGCCAGCAGCTTGGTTGGGGGCCGGGGAGGTTCACCCCTCCACTTT. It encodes CASSLVGGRGGSPLHF.